The 21 T cell receptor beta chains listed next were all sequenced from one sample in a study of blood T cell repertoires in COVID-19 (dated by TCRdb to the early 2020s). Receptors were amplified or captured by the immunoSEQ multiplex PCR assay. Imported from immuneACCESS, the table was reduced by TCRdb to in-frame sequences with V and J called. These copies leave out some clones; in studies compared against another copy, an unresolved V gene accounts for under half, and the cause of the remainder is not known. This sample lists 400,000 to 500,000 clones; over 75% were detected once. 1.4% of the sample comes from the top ten. Material for sequencing was PBMCs or T cells enriched from blood (not recorded which). The source of these receptors is a woman aged 18-29 years who had been exposed to COVID-19.

The gene calls are TRBV4-1 and TRBJ1-1; no clear D. The germline V gene encodes CDR1 MGHRA and CDR2 YSYEKL. The V gene lost 4 bases and the J gene lost 3 bases, with 15 bases spanning the gap. The CDR3 sequence is 15 residues long. The CDR3 sequence is CASSLEREGYTEAFF. DNA of the CDR3: TGCGCCAGCAGCCTCGAGCGGGAGGGTTACACTGAAGCTTTCTTT.

CDR3 sequence: CASSIQGYEQYF. CDR3 coding DNA: TGCGCCAGCAGCATTCAGGGCTACGAGCAGTACTTC. V and J are TRBV5-1 and TRBJ2-7; D is possibly TRBD1 (5 bases). The CDR3 is 12 residues long. Germline CDR1 reads SGHRS; CDR2 reads YFSETQ. V dropped 4 bases and J dropped 3 bases, with 8 bases sitting between them.

This clone was detected a few times. This rearrangement joins TRBV15 to TRBJ1-3; 9 bases are shared with TRBD1. V shed 5 bases, J shed 2 bases, and the junction held 28 bases outside the gene matches. The CDR3 is made up of 23 amino acids. Germline V gene lookup returns CDR1 LNHNV and CDR2 YYDKDF (reference sequence). CDR3 DNA: TGTGCCACCAGCGGCCCGGACAGGGGCGGGTTGGTTGGTGCTTGGGGGACTGGAAACACCATATATTTT. Protein sequence: CATSGPDRGGLVGAWGTGNTIYF.

The V gene is TRBV6-5, the J gene TRBJ2-7, with a weak D call TRBD2 (6 bases). The length of the CDR3 is 13 residues. The germline CDR1 and CDR2 sequences are MNHEY and SVGAGI. Trimming pared 6 bases from V and 6 bases from J, leaving 15 bases between. The CDR3 protein is CASSLGKRVEQYF. Here the CDR3 DNA reads TGTGCCAGCAGCCTCGGGAAGCGGGTCGAGCAGTACTTC.

The rearrangement links TRBV7-2 to TRBJ2-1; 8 bases are shared with TRBD2. This CDR3 is 16 amino acids long. Germline V gives CDR1 SGHTA, CDR2 FQGNSA. V lost 3 bases to trimming and J lost 4 bases; unmatched junction nucleotides: 8. Written as DNA, the CDR3 is TGTGCCAGCAGCTTCGGTATAGCGGGGACTTACAATGAGCAGTTCTTC. Residues: CASSFGIAGTYNEQFF.

The chain has TRBV28 and TRBJ2-2, with 7 bases identical to TRBD1. Per the germline V gene, CDR1 is MDHEN and CDR2 is SYDVKM. The CDR3 has 15 amino acids. The junction had 5 bases not matched to a gene; V was cut back by 6 bases and J by 1 base. In nucleotides, the CDR3 is TGTGCCAGCAGATTCCGACAGGGGAACACCGGGGAGCTGTTTTTT. It translates to CASRFRQGNTGELFF.

V gene TRBV3-1 (or the pseudogene TRBV3-2) combines with J gene TRBJ2-7, with 8 bases lining up with TRBD1. The junction had 10 bases not matched to a gene; V was cut back by 0 bases and J by 9 bases. The CDR3 runs 15 residues. The germline V gene encodes CDR1 LGHDT and CDR2 YNNKEL (reference sequence). CDR3 nucleotides: TGTGCCAGCAGCCAAGATCGGGGACAGGAGTCATCGCAGTACTTC. This sequence encodes CASSQDRGQESSQYF.

The V gene is TRBV27, the J gene TRBJ1-6; D is possibly TRBD1 (6 bases). Germline V gene data show CDR1 as MNHEY and CDR2 as SMNVEV (reference sequence). V was pared by 5 bases and J by 5 bases, with 13 bases between. This CDR3 has 15 residues. CDR3 sequence: CASSLYRVHNSPLHF. CDR3 nucleotides: TGTGCCAGCAGTCTATACAGGGTTCATAATTCACCCCTCCACTTT.

This sequence joins TRBV3-1 (or the pseudogene TRBV3-2) and TRBJ2-3; no clear D. The CDR3 is 15 residues long. Trimming left V 5 bases short and J 3 bases short, with 15 bases between. Germline V gene data show CDR1 as LGHDT and CDR2 as YNNKEL (reference sequence). CDR3 nucleotides: TGTGCCAGCAGCGCCTCTGTCTGGCATACAGATACGCAGTATTTT. This translates into CASSASVWHTDTQYF.

The chain is built from TRBV18 and TRBJ1-1, with D maybe TRBD1 (5 bases). The CDR3 spans 17 residues. V lost 2 bases to trimming and J lost 0 bases, with 16 bases between them. Germline V gene lookup returns CDR1 KGHSH and CDR2 LQKENI. CDR3: CASSPMIGAEMNTEAFF. The CDR3, as DNA: TGTGCCAGCTCACCAATGATAGGGGCGGAGATGAACACTGAAGCTTTCTTT.

The rearrangement uses TRBV30 and TRBJ1-6; 11 bases agree with TRBD1. Germline values: CDR1 GTSNPN, CDR2 SVGIG (reference sequence). The CDR3 consists of 14 residues. V lost 2 bases, J lost 9 bases, and 3 bases stayed unmatched. CDR3 region: CAWSRDRGFSPLHF. The CDR3 nucleotides read TGTGCCTGGAGTCGGGACAGGGGGTTTTCACCCCTCCACTTT.

A remark on this clone: In the same sample, other DNA sequences code for this CDR3. V usage is TRBV2 and J usage is TRBJ2-2, with TRBD1 matching over 7 bases. Germline lookup yields CDR1 SNHLY and CDR2 FYNNEI. With V trimmed by 6 bases and J by 0 bases, 4 bases remained unmatched. The CDR3 is made up of 15 amino acids. The CDR3 protein is CASRRQGPNTGELFF. CDR3 sequence (DNA): TGTGCCAGCAGAAGACAGGGCCCGAACACCGGGGAGCTGTTTTTT.

The chain has TRBV5-1 and TRBJ2-5; no reliable D call. The CDR3 length is 13 residues. Germline CDR1 reads SGHRS; CDR2 reads YFSETQ. Trimming shortened V by 2 bases and J by 5 bases, and 10 bases separated the two germline ends. The CDR3 sequence: CASSFPSGETQYF. DNA of the CDR3: TGCGCCAGCAGCTTCCCTAGTGGTGAGACCCAGTACTTC.

Here the CDR3 reads CSAEGEWSTDTQYF. The CDR3 coding sequence is TGCAGCGCCGAGGGGGAGTGGAGCACAGATACGCAGTATTTT. This rearrangement joins TRBV29-1 to TRBJ2-3; D perhaps matches TRBD1 (6 bases). CDR1 and CDR2 from the germline V gene are SQVTM and ANQGSEA. The CDR3 length is 14 residues. V dropped 7 bases and J dropped 0 bases, with 14 bases sitting between them.

V gene TRBV5-1 combines with J gene TRBJ2-5; D might be TRBD1 (6 bases). Germline assignment: CDR1 SGHRS and CDR2 YFSETQ. Trimming removed 3 bases from V and 5 bases from J, with 11 bases in between. This CDR3 contains 13 residues. The CDR3 nucleotides are TGCGCCAGCAGCTCCCAGGGGTCCGAGACCCAGTACTTC. Translation: CASSSQGSETQYF.

This clone appeared a single time. The gene calls are TRBV7-2 and TRBJ2-1, with D maybe TRBD1 (6 bases). With 3 bases removed from V and 8 bases from J, the gap between germline ends came to 14 bases. Germline-derived CDR1 and CDR2 are SGHTA and FQGNSA. CDR3 length equals 14 residues. The CDR3 DNA is TGTGCCAGCAGCTTGGGGGCCAGCTTGGATGAGCAGTTCTTC. This codes for CASSLGASLDEQFF.

V is TRBV28 and J is TRBJ1-3; a weak D match, TRBD1 (6 bases). The CDR3 contains 14 residues. From germline, CDR1 is MDHEN and CDR2 SYDVKM. V dropped 5 bases and J dropped 4 bases, with 12 bases sitting between them. CDR3 DNA: TGTGCCAGCAGTGCAACAGGGTGGGGAAACACCATATATTTT. It yields the protein CASSATGWGNTIYF.

To note about this clone: Other DNA sequences in this specimen translate into the identical CDR3. The rearrangement joins TRBV25-1 to TRBJ2-2; D is uncertain. This CDR3 comprises 17 residues. Germline V CDR1 and CDR2: MGHDK, SYGVNS. V dropped 5 bases and J dropped 0 bases, with 16 bases sitting between them. This CDR3 reads CASSPPPTLTNTGELFF. The CDR3 coding sequence is TGTGCCAGCAGTCCACCCCCGACTCTGACGAACACCGGGGAGCTGTTTTTT.

The V and J genes are TRBV7-2 and TRBJ2-2, with 8 bases lining up with TRBD2. This CDR3 has 15 residues. Trimming cost V 6 bases and J 7 bases; bases outside gene matches: 10. Germline V gene data show CDR1 as SGHTA and CDR2 as FQGNSA. The CDR3 reads CASSYSGGPNGELFF. Here the CDR3 DNA reads TGTGCCAGCAGTTATTCGGGGGGGCCTAACGGGGAGCTGTTTTTT.

This chain links TRBV11-3 with TRBJ2-7; 9 nucleotides match TRBD1. There are 16 residues in the CDR3. Germline trimming cut 1 base from V and 4 bases from J; bases unmatched to any gene: 8. Germline assignment: CDR1 SGHNT and CDR2 YENEEA. Here the CDR3 DNA reads TGTGCCAGCAGCTTAGGCCCCGGGACAGGGAATTACGAGCAGTACTTC. Protein sequence: CASSLGPGTGNYEQYF.

The rearrangement links TRBV27 to TRBJ1-5, with 12 bases aligning to TRBD1. There are 18 residues in the CDR3. The V segment lost 1 base and the J segment 1 base; nucleotides outside the gene matches: 5. The V gene's germline CDR1 is MNHEY and CDR2 SMNVEV (reference sequence). The CDR3 is CASSLLGGQGASNQPQHF. CDR3 sequence (DNA): TGTGCCAGCAGTTTATTGGGGGGACAGGGGGCAAGCAATCAGCCCCAGCATTTT.